This T cell receptor beta chain stems from a study of blood T cell repertoires in COVID-19. Study at large: Sites across the United States, Italy and Spain contributed samples from acute and convalescent COVID-19. In each case, the material was cDNA or gDNA derived from T cells, B-cell-depleted T cells, or PBMCs.

Authors' data handling: Nucleated cell number was recorded as an estimate derived from reference gene primer amplification. Here immunoSEQ multiplex PCR was the method, and the copy in TCRdb shows in-frame clones only, minus some. That table gives V, J and clone size, and the DNA gave D and trimming. The repertoire holds fewer than 200,000 clones, with 77% as singletons. Of note for this clone: Other DNA sequences from this sample encode an identical CDR3 as well.

Germline V gene data show CDR1 as KGHSH and CDR2 as LQKENI. V lost 3 bases, J lost 2 bases, and 1 base stayed unmatched. This CDR3 is built from 13 residues. The sample was peripheral blood. V usage is TRBV18 and J usage is TRBJ2-7, with TRBD2 matching over 7 bases. The receptor was isolated from a man between 65 and 85 years old with acute or convalescent COVID-19. The CDR3 bases are TGTGCCAGCTCACCGGGGGGGACCTACGAGCAGTACTTC. As protein: CASSPGGTYEQYF.